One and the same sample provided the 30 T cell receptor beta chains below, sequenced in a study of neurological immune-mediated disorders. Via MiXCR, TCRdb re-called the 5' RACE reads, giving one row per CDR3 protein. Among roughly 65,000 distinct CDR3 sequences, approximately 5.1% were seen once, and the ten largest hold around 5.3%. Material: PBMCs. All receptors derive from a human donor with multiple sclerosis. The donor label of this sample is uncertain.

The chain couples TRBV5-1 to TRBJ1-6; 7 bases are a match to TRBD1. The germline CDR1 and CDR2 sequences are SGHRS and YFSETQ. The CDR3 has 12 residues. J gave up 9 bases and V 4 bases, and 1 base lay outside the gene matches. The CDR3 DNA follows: TGCGCCAGCAGCGCAGGGGGTTCACCCCTCCACTTT. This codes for CASSAGGSPLHF.

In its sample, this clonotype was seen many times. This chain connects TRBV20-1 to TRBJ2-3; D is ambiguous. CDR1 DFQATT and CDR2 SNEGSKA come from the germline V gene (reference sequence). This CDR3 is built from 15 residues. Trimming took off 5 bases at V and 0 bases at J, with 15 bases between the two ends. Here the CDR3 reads CSAPTHGTSTDTQYF. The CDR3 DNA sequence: TGCAGTGCTCCTACACACGGAACTAGCACAGATACGCAGTATTTT.

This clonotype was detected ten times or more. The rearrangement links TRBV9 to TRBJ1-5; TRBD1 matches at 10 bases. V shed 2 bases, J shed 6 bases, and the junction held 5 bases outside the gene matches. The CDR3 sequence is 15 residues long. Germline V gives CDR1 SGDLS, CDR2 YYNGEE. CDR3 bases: TGTGCCAGCAGCGTGACAGGGGGCGAAGGTCAGCCCCAGCATTTT. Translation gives CASSVTGGEGQPQHF.

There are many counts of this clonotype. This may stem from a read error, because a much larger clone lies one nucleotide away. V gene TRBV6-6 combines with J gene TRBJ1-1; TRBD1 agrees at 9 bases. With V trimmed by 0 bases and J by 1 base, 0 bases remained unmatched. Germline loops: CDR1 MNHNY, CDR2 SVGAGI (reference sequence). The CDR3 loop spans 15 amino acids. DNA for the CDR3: TGTGCCAGCAGTTACTCGGGACAGGGGAACACTGAAGCTTTCTTT. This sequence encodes CASSYSGQGNTEAFF.

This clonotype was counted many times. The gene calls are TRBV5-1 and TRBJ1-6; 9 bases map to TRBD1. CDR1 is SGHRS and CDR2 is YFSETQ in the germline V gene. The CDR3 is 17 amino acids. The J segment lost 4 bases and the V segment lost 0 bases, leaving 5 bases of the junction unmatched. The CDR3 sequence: CASSLAQGAGYNSPLHF. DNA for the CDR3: TGCGCCAGCAGCTTGGCACAGGGGGCTGGATATAATTCACCCCTCCACTTT.

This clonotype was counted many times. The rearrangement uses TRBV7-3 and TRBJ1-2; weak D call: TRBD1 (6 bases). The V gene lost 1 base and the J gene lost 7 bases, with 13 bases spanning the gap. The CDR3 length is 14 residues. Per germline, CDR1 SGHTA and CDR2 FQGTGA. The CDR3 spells CASSLNREGSGYTF. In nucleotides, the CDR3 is TGTGCCAGCAGCTTAAACAGGGAAGGGAGTGGCTACACCTTC.

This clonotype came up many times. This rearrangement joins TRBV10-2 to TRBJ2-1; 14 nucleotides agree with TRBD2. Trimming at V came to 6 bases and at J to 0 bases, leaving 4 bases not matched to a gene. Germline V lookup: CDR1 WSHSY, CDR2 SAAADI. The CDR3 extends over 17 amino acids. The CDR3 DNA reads TGCGCCAGCAGCCGACTAGCGGGGGGGAGCTCCTACAATGAGCAGTTCTTC. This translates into CASSRLAGGSSYNEQFF.

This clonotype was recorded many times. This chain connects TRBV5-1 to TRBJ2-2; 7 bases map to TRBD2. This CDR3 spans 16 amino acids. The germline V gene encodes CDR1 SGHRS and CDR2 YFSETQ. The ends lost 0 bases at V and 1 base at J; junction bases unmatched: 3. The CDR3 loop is CASSLEGGGNTGELFF. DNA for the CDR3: TGCGCCAGCAGCTTGGAAGGCGGGGGGAACACCGGGGAGCTGTTTTTT.

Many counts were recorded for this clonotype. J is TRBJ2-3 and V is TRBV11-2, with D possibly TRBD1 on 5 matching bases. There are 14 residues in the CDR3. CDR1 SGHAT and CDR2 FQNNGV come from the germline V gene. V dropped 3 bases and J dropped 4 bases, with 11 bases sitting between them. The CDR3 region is CASSFRTRADTQYF. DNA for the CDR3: TGTGCCAGCAGCTTCCGGACAAGGGCAGATACGCAGTATTTT. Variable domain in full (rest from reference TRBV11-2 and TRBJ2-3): EAGVAQSPRYKIIEKRQSVAFWCNPISGHATLYWYQQILGQGPKLLIQFQNNGVVDDSQLPKDRFSAERLKGVDSTLKIQPAKLEDSAVYLCASSFRTRADTQYFGPGTRLTVL.

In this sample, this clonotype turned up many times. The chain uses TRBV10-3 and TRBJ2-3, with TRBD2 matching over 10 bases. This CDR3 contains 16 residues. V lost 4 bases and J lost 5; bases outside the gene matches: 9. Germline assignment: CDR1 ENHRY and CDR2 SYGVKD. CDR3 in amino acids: CAISGLAGGRGDTQYF. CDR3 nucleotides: TGTGCCATCAGTGGCTTAGCGGGGGGCCGGGGAGATACGCAGTATTTT.

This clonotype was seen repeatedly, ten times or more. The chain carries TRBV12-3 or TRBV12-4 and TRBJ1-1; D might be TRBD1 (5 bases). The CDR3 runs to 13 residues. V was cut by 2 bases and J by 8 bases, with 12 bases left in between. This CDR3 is CASSLTKEGEAFF. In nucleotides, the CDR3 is TGTGCCAGCAGTTTAACCAAGGAGGGGGAAGCTTTCTTT.

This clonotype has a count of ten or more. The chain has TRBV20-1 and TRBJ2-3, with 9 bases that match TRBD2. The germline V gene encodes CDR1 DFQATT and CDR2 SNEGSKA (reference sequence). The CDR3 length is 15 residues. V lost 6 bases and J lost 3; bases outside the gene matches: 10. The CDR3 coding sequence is TGCAGTGCCGCCCCCGGCGGGGGGGCTACAGATACGCAGTATTTT. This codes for CSAAPGGGATDTQYF.

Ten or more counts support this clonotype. The CDR3 coding sequence is TGCGCCAGCAGCTTTGAGGGCCCTAGCACAGATACGCAGTATTTT. Translating gives CASSFEGPSTDTQYF. The chain couples TRBV5-1 to TRBJ2-3; D is perhaps TRBD2 (5 bases). Deletions cut 2 bases from V and 0 bases from J, with 10 bases between. The CDR3 runs 15 residues. Germline CDR1 SGHRS, CDR2 YFSETQ.

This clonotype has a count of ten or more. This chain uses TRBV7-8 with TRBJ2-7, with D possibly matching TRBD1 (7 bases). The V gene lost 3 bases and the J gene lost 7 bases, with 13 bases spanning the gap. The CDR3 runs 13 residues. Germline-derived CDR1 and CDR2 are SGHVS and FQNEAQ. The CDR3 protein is CASSLEGAGEQYF. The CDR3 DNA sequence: TGTGCCAGCAGCTTGGAGGGGGCAGGGGAGCAGTACTTC.

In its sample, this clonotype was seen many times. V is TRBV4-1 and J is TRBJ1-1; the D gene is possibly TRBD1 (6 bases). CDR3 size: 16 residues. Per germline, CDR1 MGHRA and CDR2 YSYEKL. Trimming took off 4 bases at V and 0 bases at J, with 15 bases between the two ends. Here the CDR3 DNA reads TGCGCCAGCAGCCGTTCTGAAGGGGGGGTGAACACTGAAGCTTTCTTT. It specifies CASSRSEGGVNTEAFF.

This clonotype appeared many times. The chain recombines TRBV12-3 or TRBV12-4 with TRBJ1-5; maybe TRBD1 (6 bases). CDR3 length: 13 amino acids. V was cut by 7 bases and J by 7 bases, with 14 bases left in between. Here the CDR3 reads CASILGGGQPQHF. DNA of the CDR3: TGTGCCAGCATTCTCGGGGGCGGCCAGCCCCAGCATTTT.

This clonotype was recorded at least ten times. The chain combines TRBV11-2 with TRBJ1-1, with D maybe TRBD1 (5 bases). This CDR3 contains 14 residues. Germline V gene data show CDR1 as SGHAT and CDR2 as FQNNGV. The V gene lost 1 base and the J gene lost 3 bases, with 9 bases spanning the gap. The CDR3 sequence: CASSLAQGYTEAFF. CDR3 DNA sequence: TGTGCCAGCAGCTTAGCCCAGGGATACACTGAAGCTTTCTTT. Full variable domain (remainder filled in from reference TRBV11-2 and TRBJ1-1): EAGVAQSPRYKIIEKRQSVAFWCNPISGHATLYWYQQILGQGPKLLIQFQNNGVVDDSQLPKDRFSAERLKGVDSTLKIQPAKLEDSAVYLCASSLAQGYTEAFFGQGTRLTVV.

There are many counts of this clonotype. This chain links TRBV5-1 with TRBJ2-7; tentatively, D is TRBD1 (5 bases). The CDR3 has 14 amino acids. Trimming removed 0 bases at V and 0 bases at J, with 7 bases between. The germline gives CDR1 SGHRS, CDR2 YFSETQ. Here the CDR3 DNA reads TGCGCCAGCAGCTTGGGGGGCCGCTCCTACGAGCAGTACTTC. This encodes CASSLGGRSYEQYF.

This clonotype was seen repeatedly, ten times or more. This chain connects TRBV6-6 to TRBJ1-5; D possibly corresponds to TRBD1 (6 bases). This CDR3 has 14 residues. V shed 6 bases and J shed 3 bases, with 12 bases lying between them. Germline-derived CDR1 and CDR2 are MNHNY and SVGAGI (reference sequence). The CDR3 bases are TGTGCCAGCAGCTCGGACAGACTCAATCAGCCCCAGCATTTT. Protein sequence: CASSSDRLNQPQHF.

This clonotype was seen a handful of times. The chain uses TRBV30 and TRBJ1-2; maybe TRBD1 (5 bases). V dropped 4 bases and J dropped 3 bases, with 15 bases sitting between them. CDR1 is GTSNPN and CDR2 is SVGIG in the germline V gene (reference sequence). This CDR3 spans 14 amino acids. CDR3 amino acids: CAWTVRGAYYGYTF. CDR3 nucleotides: TGTGCCTGGACCGTGCGAGGGGCTTACTATGGCTACACCTTC.

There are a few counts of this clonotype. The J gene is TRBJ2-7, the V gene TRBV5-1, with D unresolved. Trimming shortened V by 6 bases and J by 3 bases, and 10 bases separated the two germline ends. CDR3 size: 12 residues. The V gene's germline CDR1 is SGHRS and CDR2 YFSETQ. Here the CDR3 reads CASTGVGYEQYF. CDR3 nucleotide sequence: TGCGCCAGCACAGGAGTGGGCTACGAGCAGTACTTC.

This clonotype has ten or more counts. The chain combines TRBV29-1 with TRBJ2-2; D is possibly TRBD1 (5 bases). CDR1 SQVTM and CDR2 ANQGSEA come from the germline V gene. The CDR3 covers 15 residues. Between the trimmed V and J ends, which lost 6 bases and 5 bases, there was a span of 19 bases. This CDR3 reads CSVQSLVQGTGELFF. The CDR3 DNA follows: TGCAGCGTCCAGTCGCTTGTGCAGGGTACCGGGGAGCTGTTTTTT.

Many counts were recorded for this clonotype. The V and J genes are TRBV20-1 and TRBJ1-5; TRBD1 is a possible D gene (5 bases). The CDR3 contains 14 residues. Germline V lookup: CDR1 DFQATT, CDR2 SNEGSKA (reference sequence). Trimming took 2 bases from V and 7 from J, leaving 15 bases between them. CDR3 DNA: TGCAGTGCTAGAATCGCGGGGGGTAGCCAGCCCCAGCATTTT. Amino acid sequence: CSARIAGGSQPQHF.

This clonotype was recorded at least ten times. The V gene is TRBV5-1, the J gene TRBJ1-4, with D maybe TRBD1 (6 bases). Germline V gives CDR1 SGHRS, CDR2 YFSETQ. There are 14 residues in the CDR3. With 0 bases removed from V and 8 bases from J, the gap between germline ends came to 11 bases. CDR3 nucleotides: TGCGCCAGCAGCTTGGAGGCAGGGGTAGAAAAACTGTTTTTT. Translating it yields CASSLEAGVEKLFF.

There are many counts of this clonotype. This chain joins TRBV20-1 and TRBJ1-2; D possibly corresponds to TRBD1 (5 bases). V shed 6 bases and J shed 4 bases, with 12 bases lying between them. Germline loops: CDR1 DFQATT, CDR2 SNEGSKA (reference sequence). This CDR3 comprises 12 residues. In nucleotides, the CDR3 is TGCAGTGCCGGGGGAGGCCTCTATGGCTACACCTTC. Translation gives CSAGGGLYGYTF.

The CDR3 reads CASSSAPGLAANEQFF. CDR3 DNA sequence: TGTGCCAGCAGTTCAGCCCCGGGACTAGCGGCCAATGAGCAGTTCTTC. The chain carries TRBV6-5 and TRBJ2-1; 11 bases match TRBD2. Trimming took 4 bases from V and 6 from J; bases not matched to a gene: 8. The V gene's germline CDR1 is MNHEY and CDR2 SVGAGI. The length of the CDR3 is 16 residues.

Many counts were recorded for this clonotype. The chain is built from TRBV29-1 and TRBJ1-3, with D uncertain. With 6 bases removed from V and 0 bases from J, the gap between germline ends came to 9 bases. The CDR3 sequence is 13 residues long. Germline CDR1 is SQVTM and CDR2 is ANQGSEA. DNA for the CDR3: TGCAGCGTACGGGCCAGCTCTGGAAACACCATATATTTT. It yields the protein CSVRASSGNTIYF.

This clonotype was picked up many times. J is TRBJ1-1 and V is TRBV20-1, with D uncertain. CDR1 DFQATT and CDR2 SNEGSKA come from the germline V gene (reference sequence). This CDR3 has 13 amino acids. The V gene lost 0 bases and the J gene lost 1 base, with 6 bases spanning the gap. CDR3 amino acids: CSARDPQNTEAFF. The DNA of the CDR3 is TGCAGTGCTAGAGATCCCCAGAACACTGAAGCTTTCTTT.

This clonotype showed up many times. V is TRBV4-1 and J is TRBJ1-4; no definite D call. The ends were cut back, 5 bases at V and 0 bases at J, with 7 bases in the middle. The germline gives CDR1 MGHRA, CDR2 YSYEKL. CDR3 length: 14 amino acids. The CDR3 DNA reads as TGCGCCAGCAGCTCTGGTGCAACTAATGAAAAACTGTTTTTT. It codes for CASSSGATNEKLFF.

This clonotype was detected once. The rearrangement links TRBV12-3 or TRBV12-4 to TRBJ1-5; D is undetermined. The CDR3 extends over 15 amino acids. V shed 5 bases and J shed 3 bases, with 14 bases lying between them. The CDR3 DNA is TGTGCCAGCAGTCCAACCCGGGCTCCCAATCAGCCCCAGCATTTT. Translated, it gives CASSPTRAPNQPQHF.